These T cell receptor beta chains were read from a single sample in a study of cytomegalovirus exposure and HLA in healthy donors. This table comes from immunoSEQ multiplex PCR, and its TCRdb copy is limited to in-frame clones, with some not included. The table lists around 110,000 clones, about four fifths of them singletons, with under 3% in the top ten. The material sequenced was PBMCs. These receptor sequences come from a young woman in good health and CMV-seropositive. Both conserved end residues are part of each CDR3. Fields, in order: clone size, V gene, J gene, CDR3 protein. Clone size is given for some rows only: seen once, a few or many times, or a class if the clone is expanded.

abundance: .; v_gene: TRBV7-3; j_gene: TRBJ2-4; CDR3aa: CASSYPRGGVLAKNIQYF
abundance: .; v_gene: TRBV5-1; j_gene: TRBJ2-7; CDR3aa: CASKRGTGDGDYEQYF
abundance: .; v_gene: TRBV7-2; j_gene: TRBJ2-2; CDR3aa: CASSSLAGGISGELFF
abundance: .; v_gene: TRBV10-1; j_gene: TRBJ2-7; CDR3aa: CASSDGGTGTTGQYF
abundance: .; v_gene: TRBV12-5; j_gene: TRBJ2-1; CDR3aa: CASGPGLAGDEQFF
abundance: .; v_gene: TRBV6-5; j_gene: TRBJ1-2; CDR3aa: CASTSGGSYYGYTF
abundance: .; v_gene: TRBV25-1; j_gene: TRBJ1-1; CDR3aa: CASSEFRGRGAEAFF
abundance: .; v_gene: TRBV10-3; j_gene: TRBJ1-5; CDR3aa: CAISESDPALDGNQPQHF
abundance: few; v_gene: TRBV7-9; j_gene: TRBJ1-1; CDR3aa: CASSFSGKNTEAFF
abundance: .; v_gene: TRBV4-1; j_gene: TRBJ2-2; CDR3aa: CASSQDGRRGVGTGELFF
abundance: .; v_gene: TRBV21-1; j_gene: TRBJ2-4; CDR3aa: CASSKEDRAGHLNIQYF
abundance: few; v_gene: TRBV7-3; j_gene: TRBJ2-3; CDR3aa: CASSSPGPGADTQYF
abundance: .; v_gene: TRBV5-1; j_gene: TRBJ2-7; CDR3aa: CASSLDTEEQYF
abundance: few; v_gene: TRBV10-3; j_gene: TRBJ1-1; CDR3aa: CAISEGGWTEAFF
abundance: .; v_gene: TRBV10-3; j_gene: TRBJ1-1; CDR3aa: CAGSGGLQAEAFF
abundance: .; v_gene: TRBV28; j_gene: TRBJ1-1; CDR3aa: CASSLPGQVGAMAFF
abundance: .; v_gene: TRBV9; j_gene: TRBJ1-5; CDR3aa: CASSALAGNQPQHF
abundance: .; v_gene: TRBV5-1; j_gene: TRBJ2-1; CDR3aa: CASSLEVQNNEQFF
abundance: few; v_gene: TRBV7-9; j_gene: TRBJ1-4; CDR3aa: CASSSMSGGEKLFF
abundance: .; v_gene: TRBV5-1; j_gene: TRBJ1-3; CDR3aa: CASSFTTGGLSGNTIYF
abundance: .; v_gene: TRBV5-1; j_gene: TRBJ1-1; CDR3aa: CASSFQAGSNTEAFF
abundance: .; v_gene: TRBV2; j_gene: TRBJ1-2; CDR3aa: CASSERGGKGYTF
abundance: .; v_gene: TRBV27; j_gene: TRBJ1-4; CDR3aa: CASSSYNEKLFF
abundance: .; v_gene: TRBV19; j_gene: TRBJ2-7; CDR3aa: CASSIGWTGNYEQYF
abundance: .; v_gene: TRBV7-9; j_gene: TRBJ1-1; CDR3aa: CSSSATEAFF
abundance: once; v_gene: TRBV15; j_gene: TRBJ2-1; CDR3aa: CATSRDGELAKDNEQFF
abundance: .; v_gene: TRBV6-5; j_gene: TRBJ2-7; CDR3aa: CASRPAQWQRYEQYF
abundance: .; v_gene: TRBV6-1; j_gene: TRBJ1-3; CDR3aa: CASSYGQTGNTIYF
abundance: few; v_gene: TRBV6-6; j_gene: TRBJ2-7; CDR3aa: CASRDRARGYEQYF
abundance: few; v_gene: TRBV5-1; j_gene: TRBJ2-1; CDR3aa: CASRTSGSAYNEQFF
abundance: .; v_gene: TRBV2; j_gene: TRBJ1-5; CDR3aa: CASEWDRAGQPQHF
abundance: few; v_gene: TRBV6-5; j_gene: TRBJ2-6; CDR3aa: CASSRSGANVLTF
abundance: .; v_gene: TRBV6-1; j_gene: TRBJ1-1; CDR3aa: CASTGRGNTEAFF
abundance: .; v_gene: TRBV6-1; j_gene: TRBJ1-1; CDR3aa: CASTIRGTTEAFF
abundance: .; v_gene: TRBV5-6; j_gene: TRBJ2-2; CDR3aa: CASSLGTGYGGELFF
abundance: .; v_gene: TRBV4-1; j_gene: TRBJ2-1; CDR3aa: CASSQERLAEPSSNEQFF
abundance: .; v_gene: TRBV27; j_gene: TRBJ2-7; CDR3aa: CASSPQVPLREQYF
abundance: .; v_gene: TRBV2; j_gene: TRBJ2-7; CDR3aa: CASSEGAFTGGSHEQYF
abundance: few; v_gene: TRBV28; j_gene: TRBJ1-4; CDR3aa: CASTLGGTGGGKLFF
abundance: .; v_gene: TRBV27; j_gene: TRBJ2-5; CDR3aa: CASSLYDRGNRETQYF
abundance: .; v_gene: TRBV5-1; j_gene: TRBJ2-5; CDR3aa: CASSLPQETQYF
abundance: .; v_gene: TRBV7-9; j_gene: TRBJ2-2; CDR3aa: CASSPPRAGNTGELFF
abundance: once; v_gene: TRBV5-1; j_gene: TRBJ2-5; CDR3aa: CASSLTRTRQETQYF
abundance: few; v_gene: TRBV7-2; j_gene: TRBJ1-4; CDR3aa: CASSLVTGEVEKLFF
abundance: .; v_gene: TRBV7-9; j_gene: TRBJ1-1; CDR3aa: CASSLVRKAEAFF
abundance: once; v_gene: TRBV10-3; j_gene: TRBJ2-7; CDR3aa: CAISGYRVEDEQYF
abundance: .; v_gene: TRBV9; j_gene: TRBJ2-7; CDR3aa: CASSLGTGGSNEQYF
abundance: .; v_gene: TRBV2; j_gene: TRBJ2-3; CDR3aa: CASSTSTDTQYF